This TCR beta chain was profiled in a study of glioma-infiltrating T cells (dated by TCRdb to the mid-2010s). With regard to the full study: Low-grade gliomas were represented by WHO grade II oligodendrogliomas or astrocytomas, and glioblastomas were represented by WHO grade IV tumors that were sampled at initial rather than recurrent diagnosis. Blood libraries targeted about 4- to 10-fold sequencing coverage of roughly 1 million peripheral T cells. Three low-grade glioma patients, several primary glioblastoma patients and three non-glioma patients contributing non-neoplastic brain tissue were included in the paired cohort. To measure how far tissue and blood T-cell populations diverged, each tissue-infiltrating repertoire was compared against the peripheral blood repertoire of the same patient. Before surgery, glioma patients were given dexamethasone for six or fewer days. The study sequenced TCR alpha- and beta-chain repertoires from glioma tissue, from non-neoplastic brain tissue and from matched peripheral blood mononuclear cells.

General study outcomes and caveats: In non-neoplastic patients, VJ-independent divergence between tissue and blood fell below expectation, whereas in all gliomas, and especially in low-grade gliomas, the divergence rose above expectation. Group comparisons were based on small numbers of patients: three non-neoplastic, three low-grade glioma and several glioblastoma patients. Patients with low tissue-blood divergence were marked by a signature set of shared blood CDR3 motifs, and that set was depleted in highly divergent patients. Tissue and blood shared very few CDR3 sequences, a result attributed to high CDR3 diversity and limited sampling.

This clonotype was seen a single time. The target of this receptor is not known. One base away there is no much larger clone; base qualities are not given. One read yields weak evidence. Surgical brain or tumor specimens were cryofrozen in liquid nitrogen immediately after resection, and peripheral blood cells were collected concurrently. The iRepertoire nested amplicon-rescue multiplex PCR (arm-PCR) platform was used to amplify TCR alpha and beta CDR3 regions from RNA. The input for one-step reverse transcription and amplification was roughly 100-450 ng of either tissue mRNA or PBMC total RNA. Following bead purification, Illumina adapters were added by a secondary multiplex PCR, and libraries between 200 and 400 bp were gel-purified. Libraries carried internal 6-nucleotide barcodes used for demultiplexing. Libraries were sequenced on an Illumina MiSeq with 2x220 or 2x250 nucleotide paired-end reads. The paper's data handling went like this. Paired reads were merged using FLASH 1.2.11 and were aligned to the GRCh37 human genome using BWA-MEM, after which TRA and TRB reads were extracted. For V and J assignment, an IMGT-derived reference of cassette sequences and CDR3 motifs that included pseudogenes was used. Three-frame translation of reads was performed, and productive CDR3s were defined as those with a C...FGXG motif and no stop codons. Clonotypes were defined as unique combinations of V-J cassette pair and CDR3 amino acid sequence. Filtering of reads was based on Hamming distance, with the threshold set by the sequence error rate of each sample in mapped regions. TCRdb passed the public sequencing reads through fastp at Q25 and MiXCR, retaining productive beta sequences. When rows share a CDR3 protein, they turn into one entry using the most common DNA and genes. The V and J calls and clone size come from TCRdb's table, not from the authors' own analysis. The sample data list a few hundred thousand distinct CDR3 sequences, and roughly two fifths of these were observed just once. The top ten hold about 12% of the sample.

What was sequenced was glioma tissue, nonneoplastic brain tissue, or PBMCs (not recorded which). This TCR came from a human donor with low-grade glioma or glioblastoma, undergoing nonglioma brain surgery, or in good health (not recorded which).

The CDR3 here reads CASSPDSFPSYEQYF. The base sequence is TGTGCCAGCAGCCCGGACAGCTTTCCATCCTACGAGCAGTACTTC. The chain is assembled from TRBV27 and TRBJ2-7; D gene: possibly TRBD1, on 6 matching bases. Relative to germline, V is 6 bases shorter and J is 1 base shorter, with 16 bases between their ends. Per the germline V gene (reference sequence), MNHEY is the CDR1 and SMNVEV is the CDR2. The CDR3 runs 15 residues from the cysteine to the phenylalanine. Of all the DNA, just the CDR3 is kept, 45 bases in frame from base 1.